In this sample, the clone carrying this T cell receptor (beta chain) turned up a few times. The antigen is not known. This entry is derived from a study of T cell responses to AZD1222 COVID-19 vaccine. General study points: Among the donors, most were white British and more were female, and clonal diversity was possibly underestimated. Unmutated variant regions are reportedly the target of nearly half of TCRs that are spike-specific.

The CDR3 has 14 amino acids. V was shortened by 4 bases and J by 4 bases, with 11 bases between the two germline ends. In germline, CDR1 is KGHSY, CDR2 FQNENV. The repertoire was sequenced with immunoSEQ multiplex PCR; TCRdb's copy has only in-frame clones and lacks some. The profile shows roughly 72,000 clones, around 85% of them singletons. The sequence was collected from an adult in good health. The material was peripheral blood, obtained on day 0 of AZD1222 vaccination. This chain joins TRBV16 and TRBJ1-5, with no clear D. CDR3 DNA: TGTGCCAGCAGCCTCGGTGGGATTAATCAGCCCCAGCATTTT. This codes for CASSLGGINQPQHF.